These 12 T cell receptor beta chains were all obtained from the same sample, sequenced in a study of T-cell memory formation after mild COVID-19. Using its own MiXCR run on the 5' RACE reads, TCRdb lists one record per CDR3 protein. The repertoire includes approximately 260,000 distinct CDR3 sequences, about 17% of them detected once, and roughly 3.6% sits in the top ten. Specimen: PBMCs or a T cell subset sorted from them (not recorded which). Receptors were obtained from a man aged 18 to 30 who had mild COVID-19 (a few samples of this study predate the infection). Cell type and time point are not known.

The chain carries TRBV7-8 and TRBJ1-2; no reliable D call. This CDR3 has 14 amino acids. Deletions cut 5 bases from V and 4 bases from J, with 14 bases between. In germline, CDR1 is SGHVS, CDR2 FQNEAQ. CDR3 nucleotides: TGTGCCAGCAGCCTTTCCGAGGCGTCCTATGGCTACACCTTC. Its translation: CASSLSEASYGYTF.

The rearrangement uses TRBV10-3 and TRBJ1-2, with 7 bases identical to TRBD1. The CDR3 totals 14 residues. The germline gives CDR1 ENHRY, CDR2 SYGVKD. The V segment lost 7 bases and the J segment 5 bases; nucleotides outside the gene matches: 10. CDR3 region: CAITRDRPGYGYTF. The CDR3 DNA follows: TGTGCCATCACCAGGGACAGACCCGGGTATGGCTACACCTTC.

This clonotype showed up just a few times. The rearrangement joins TRBV5-6 to TRBJ2-6, with a tentative D call TRBD2 (5 bases). There are 14 residues in the CDR3. Looked up from germline, CDR1 is SGHDT and CDR2 is YYEEEE. Trimming removed 4 bases from V and 5 bases from J, with 10 bases in between. The CDR3 DNA reads as TGTGCCAGCAGCCCGCGGACTTGGGCCAACGTCCTGACTTTC. Its translation: CASSPRTWANVLTF.

This clonotype was detected many times. The chain uses TRBV5-1 and TRBJ2-1, with 11 bases lining up with TRBD2. Trimming removed 4 bases from V and 4 bases from J; junction bases left unmatched: 4. CDR1 is SGHRS, CDR2 YFSETQ, per germline. The length of the CDR3 is 15 residues. The CDR3 reads CASSELAGEYNEQFF. For the CDR3, the DNA is TGCGCCAGCAGCGAACTAGCGGGAGAATACAATGAGCAGTTCTTC.

J is TRBJ2-2 and V is TRBV9; D may correspond to TRBD1 or TRBD2 (5 bases each). V gave up 2 bases and J gave up 6 bases, with 8 bases separating them. The germline gives CDR1 SGDLS, CDR2 YYNGEE. This CDR3 contains 13 residues. This CDR3 reads CASSVGGPGELFF. CDR3 DNA sequence: TGTGCCAGCAGCGTTGGGGGTCCCGGGGAGCTGTTTTTT.

The chain couples TRBV18 to TRBJ2-7; D is perhaps TRBD1 or TRBD2 (5 bases each). V shed 6 bases and J shed 4 bases, with 13 bases lying between them. The CDR3 has 13 amino acids. Germline CDR1 is KGHSH and CDR2 is LQKENI. This chain's CDR3 is CASSPGPRYEQYF. CDR3 coding DNA: TGTGCCAGCTCTCCGGGACCCCGGTACGAGCAGTACTTC.

V usage is TRBV9 and J usage is TRBJ1-1; D remains ambiguous. Looked up from germline, CDR1 is SGDLS and CDR2 is YYNGEE. Trimming took 3 bases from V and 6 from J, leaving 15 bases between them. This CDR3 is built from 14 residues. This CDR3 is CASSAETVISEAFF. The CDR3 nucleotides read TGTGCCAGCAGCGCCGAAACAGTCATCTCTGAAGCTTTCTTT.

The genes are TRBV4-3 and TRBJ2-2; weak D call: TRBD1 (5 bases). Germline CDR1 LGHNA, CDR2 YSLEER. This CDR3 spans 17 amino acids. V gave up 4 bases and J gave up 8 bases, with 23 bases separating them. The CDR3 sequence: CASSLRPGWGSTGELFF. The CDR3 DNA sequence: TGCGCCAGCAGCCTCCGACCAGGGTGGGGAAGTACGGGGGAGCTGTTTTTT.

The chain is built from TRBV5-1 and TRBJ2-5; TRBD1 matches at 7 bases. With 5 bases clipped from V and 6 bases from J, the junction kept 16 bases outside the gene matches. This CDR3 spans 16 amino acids. Germline V gene data show CDR1 as SGHRS and CDR2 as YFSETQ. The DNA of the CDR3 is TGCGCCAGCAGTTCTCTTGGGACAGCGGATGGAAAGACCCAGTACTTC. Encoded protein: CASSSLGTADGKTQYF.

This clonotype was observed a handful of times. V gene TRBV18 combines with J gene TRBJ2-7; a possible D gene is TRBD1 (7 bases). The CDR3 totals 14 residues. CDR1 is KGHSH and CDR2 is LQKENI in the germline V gene. Trimming shortened V by 2 bases and J by 5 bases, and 13 bases separated the two germline ends. The CDR3 coding sequence is TGTGCCAGCTCACCAGGAGGGGGCCGGAACGAGCAGTACTTC. This encodes CASSPGGGRNEQYF.

This clonotype has at least ten counts. CDR3 DNA sequence: TGCGCCAGCAGCAAGGACCCGGGAAATGAGCAGTTCTTC. Protein sequence: CASSKDPGNEQFF. This sequence joins TRBV5-1 and TRBJ2-1, with D maybe TRBD2 (5 bases). CDR1 is SGHRS and CDR2 is YFSETQ in the germline V gene. Between the trimmed V and J ends, which lost 4 bases and 7 bases, there was a span of 12 bases. The CDR3 sequence is 13 residues long.

In this sample, this clonotype turned up many times. The chain links TRBV7-2 to TRBJ2-6, with 8 bases that match TRBD1. Germline lookup yields CDR1 SGHTA and CDR2 FQGNSA. Trimming cost V 5 bases and J 0 bases; bases outside gene matches: 3. The CDR3 runs to 16 residues. The CDR3 nucleotides read TGTGCCAGCAGCCCAACAGGGGGCTCTGGGGCCAACGTCCTGACTTTC. As protein: CASSPTGGSGANVLTF.